The present T cell receptor beta chain was sequenced within a study of blood T cell repertoires in COVID-19. Study-wide context: Sites across the United States, Italy and Spain contributed samples from acute and convalescent COVID-19. In each case, the material was cDNA or gDNA derived from T cells, B-cell-depleted T cells, or PBMCs.

Methods used by the authors: Amplification with reference gene primers provided the estimates of nucleated cell counts. The protocol was immunoSEQ multiplex PCR, while the TCRdb copy is restricted to in-frame clones and leaves out a portion. V and J calls and clone size are as listed in that table; D and trimming were resolved from the DNA. The sample holds roughly 70,000 clones, more than 70% seen once. This clone was found a few times. The CDR3 loop spans 19 amino acids. V lost 1 base and J lost 1; bases outside the gene matches: 13. The germline V gene encodes CDR1 KGHSH and CDR2 LQKENI. The V and J genes are TRBV18 and TRBJ1-1, with 9 bases lining up with TRBD1. This TCR was recovered from a man between 65 and 85 years old with active or convalescent COVID-19. Sequencing was performed on peripheral blood. The CDR3 region is CASSPRSVTGGNTNTEAFF. CDR3 DNA sequence: TGTGCCAGCTCACCACGGTCGGTGACAGGGGGGAATACGAACACTGAAGCTTTCTTT. The complete variable domain, with remaining parts taken from reference TRBV18 and TRBJ1-1, reads NAGVMQNPRHLVRRRGQEARLRCSPMKGHSHVYWYRQLPEEGLKFMVYLQKENIIDESGMPKERFSAEFPKEGPSILRIQQVVRGDSAAYFCASSPRSVTGGNTNTEAFFGQGTRLTVV.